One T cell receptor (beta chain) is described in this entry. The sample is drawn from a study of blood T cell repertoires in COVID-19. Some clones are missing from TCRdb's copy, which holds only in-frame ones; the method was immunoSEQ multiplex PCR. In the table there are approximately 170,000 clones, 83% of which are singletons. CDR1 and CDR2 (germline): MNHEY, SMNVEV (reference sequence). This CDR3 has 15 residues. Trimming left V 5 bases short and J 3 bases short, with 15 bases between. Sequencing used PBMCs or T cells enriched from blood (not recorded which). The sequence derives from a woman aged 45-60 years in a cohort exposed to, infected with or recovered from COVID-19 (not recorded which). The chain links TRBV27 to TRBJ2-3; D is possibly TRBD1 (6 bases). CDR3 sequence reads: CASSDQQGRTDTQYF. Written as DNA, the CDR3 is TGTGCCAGCAGTGACCAACAGGGTAGGACAGATACGCAGTATTTT.